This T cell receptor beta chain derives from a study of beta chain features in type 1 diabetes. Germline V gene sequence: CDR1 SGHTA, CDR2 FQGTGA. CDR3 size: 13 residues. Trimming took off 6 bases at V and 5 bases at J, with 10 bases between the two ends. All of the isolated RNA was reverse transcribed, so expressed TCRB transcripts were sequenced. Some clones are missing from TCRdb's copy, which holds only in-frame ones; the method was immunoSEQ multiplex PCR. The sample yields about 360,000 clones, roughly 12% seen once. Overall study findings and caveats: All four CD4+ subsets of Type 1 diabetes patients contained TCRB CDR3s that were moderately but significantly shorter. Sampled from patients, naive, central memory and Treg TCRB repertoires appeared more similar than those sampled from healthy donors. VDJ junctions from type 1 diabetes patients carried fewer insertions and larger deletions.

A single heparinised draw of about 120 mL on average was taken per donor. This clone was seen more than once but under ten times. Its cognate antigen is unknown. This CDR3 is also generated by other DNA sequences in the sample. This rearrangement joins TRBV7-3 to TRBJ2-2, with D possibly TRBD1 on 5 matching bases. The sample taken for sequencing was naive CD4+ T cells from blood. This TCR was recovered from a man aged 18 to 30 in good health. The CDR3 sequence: CASSLQVTGELFF. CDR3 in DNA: TGTGCCAGCAGTTTACAGGTTACCGGGGAGCTGTTTTTT.